One sample yielded the 27 T cell receptor beta chains listed below, sequenced in a study of T cell repertoires in cytomegalovirus infection. MiXCR, run by TCRdb on the reads, gives a single entry per CDR3 protein. The table shows 570,000 or so distinct CDR3 sequences, with almost 40% occurring only once. The antigens for these receptors are not known. Sequencing used cultured PBMCs, obtained from culture after CMV antigen stimulation. The source is a human donor in good health (CMV status not recorded). Some clones in this sample may be carry-over from other donors' samples.

This clonotype was counted only a few times. J is TRBJ2-6 and V is TRBV6-2 or TRBV6-3, with TRBD2 as a possible D gene (5 bases). Germline V gives CDR1 MNHEY, CDR2 SVGEGT. V gave up 6 bases and J gave up 2 bases, with 11 bases separating them. The CDR3 is 15 residues long. The CDR3 here is CASSPPGAGANVLTF. The CDR3 region has the DNA TGTGCCAGCAGCCCCCCCGGGGCTGGGGCCAACGTCCTGACTTTC.

This clonotype was seen more than once but under ten times. CDR3 residues: CASSGPEWGNEQFF. The CDR3 nucleotides read TGTGCCAGCAGCGGTCCCGAGTGGGGGAATGAGCAGTTCTTC. The gene calls are TRBV7-2 and TRBJ2-1, with D tentatively TRBD1 or TRBD2 (5 bases each). V lost 5 bases and J lost 7, with 15 bases in between. Germline loops: CDR1 SGHTA, CDR2 FQGNSA. The CDR3 runs 14 residues.

This sequence joins TRBV6-1 and TRBJ2-4; 7 nucleotides agree with TRBD1. V gave up 8 bases and J gave up 1 base; unmatched junction bases: 5. The germline gives CDR1 MNHNS, CDR2 SASEGT. There are 14 residues in the CDR3. CDR3 nucleotide sequence: TGTGCCAGCGGAGAGGGGGCGGCCAAAAACATTCAGTACTTC. It translates to CASGEGAAKNIQYF.

A few counts support this clonotype. The rearrangement links TRBV7-2 to TRBJ2-3; 12 bases align to TRBD1. V lost 5 bases and J lost 2; bases outside the gene matches: 5. CDR1 is SGHTA, CDR2 FQGNSA, per germline. The CDR3 has 16 amino acids. The CDR3 DNA is TGTGCCAGCAGCCCCGGGACAGGGGGCTCCACAGATACGCAGTATTTT. Its translation is CASSPGTGGSTDTQYF.

This clonotype showed up just a few times. This chain joins TRBV11-2 and TRBJ2-1; 9 bases align to TRBD1. The V and J ends lost 4 bases and 3 bases, in that order; junction bases with no gene match: 7. The V gene's germline CDR1 is SGHAT and CDR2 FQNNGV. The CDR3 totals 16 residues. The DNA of the CDR3 is TGTGCCAGCAGCTCGCCGAGGACAGGGGACTACAATGAGCAGTTCTTC. As protein: CASSSPRTGDYNEQFF.

This sequence joins TRBV6-5 and TRBJ1-1, with a tentative D call TRBD1 (6 bases). The CDR3 runs to 12 residues. The germline V gene has CDR1 MNHEY and CDR2 SVGAGI. The V gene lost 8 bases and the J gene lost 7 bases, with 14 bases spanning the gap. The CDR3 DNA follows: TGTGCCAGCCGCGGGGGGCCCAATGAAGCTTTCTTT. Translated: CASRGGPNEAFF.

The chain employs TRBV19 and TRBJ2-7; D uncertain. Germline V gene data show CDR1 as LNHDA and CDR2 as SQIVND (reference sequence). V shed 1 base and J shed 12 bases, with 4 bases lying between them. The length of the CDR3 is 9 residues. DNA for the CDR3: TGTGCCAGTAGTATAGGGTTGTACTTC. It specifies CASSIGLYF.

This clonotype was picked up a small number of times. This rearrangement joins TRBV11-2 to TRBJ2-2; 12 positions match TRBD2. Germline CDR1 SGHAT, CDR2 FQNNGV. The ends lost 5 bases at V and 3 bases at J; junction bases unmatched: 16. This CDR3 is 20 amino acids long. DNA for the CDR3: TGTGCCAGCAGCCCTGGTCCTAGCGGGAGGGCCAGATTGGACACCGGGGAGCTGTTTTTT. It codes for CASSPGPSGRARLDTGELFF.

The CDR3 DNA follows: TGTGCCAGCAGCTTAATAAGGGGTCGAGAGCAGTACTTC. This codes for CASSLIRGREQYF. The chain has TRBV7-2 and TRBJ2-7; tentatively, D is TRBD1 (5 bases). Germline V gene sequence: CDR1 SGHTA, CDR2 FQGNSA. Trimming removed 2 bases from V and 7 bases from J, with 12 bases in between. The CDR3 consists of 13 residues.

The chain recombines TRBV6-6 with TRBJ1-1; tentatively, D is TRBD1 (6 bases). The CDR3 extends over 14 amino acids. Per the germline V gene, CDR1 is MNHNY and CDR2 is SVGAGI (reference sequence). The V and J ends lost 8 bases and 2 bases respectively, with 15 bases between them. CDR3 in DNA: TGTGCCAGCGTCGCATGGGGGGCCAACACTGAAGCTTTCTTT. Protein product: CASVAWGANTEAFF.

V and J are TRBV10-3 and TRBJ2-7; D gene uncertain. CDR3 length equals 14 residues. Germline V gene sequence: CDR1 ENHRY, CDR2 SYGVKD. V was shortened by 3 bases and J by 4 bases, with 13 bases between the two germline ends. The CDR3 loop is CAISERGIGYEQYF. The CDR3 DNA is TGTGCCATCAGTGAACGTGGGATCGGATACGAGCAGTACTTC.

This clonotype was recorded once. J is TRBJ1-4 and V is TRBV2; D call uncertain. The germline V gene encodes CDR1 SNHLY and CDR2 FYNNEI. Trimming pared 3 bases from V and 5 bases from J, leaving 7 bases between. The CDR3 length is 13 residues. The CDR3: CASSDLENEKLFF. In DNA form, the CDR3 reads TGTGCCAGCAGTGATTTGGAGAATGAAAAACTGTTTTTT. Drawing the rest from reference TRBV2 and TRBJ1-4, the complete variable domain is EPEVTQTPSHQVTQMGQEVILRCVPISNHLYFYWYRQILGQKVEFLVSFYNNEISEKSEIFDDQFSVERPDGSNFTLKIRSTKLEDSAMYFCASSDLENEKLFFGSGTQLSVL.

This clonotype was observed a handful of times. The chain recombines TRBV29-1 with TRBJ2-3, with TRBD1 identical over 7 bases. Germline loops: CDR1 SQVTM, CDR2 ANQGSEA. The CDR3 runs 13 residues. With 3 bases clipped from V and 1 base from J, the junction kept 1 base outside the gene matches. The CDR3 sequence: CSVEGQRTDTQYF. The CDR3 DNA reads TGCAGCGTTGAGGGACAGCGCACAGATACGCAGTATTTT.

This clonotype has more than one count but fewer than ten. The genes are TRBV19 and TRBJ2-2; D tentatively reads TRBD1 or TRBD2 (6 bases each). V lost 10 bases and J 5 bases, leaving 26 bases between the germline ends. Germline CDR1 and CDR2: LNHDA and SQIVND (reference sequence). This CDR3 has 17 amino acids. The CDR3 bases are TGTGCCACTCTCGCCAACCGAGGGGGGAGGAGGACCGGGGAGCTGTTTTTT. This codes for CATLANRGGRRTGELFF.

The genes are TRBV5-1 and TRBJ2-1; 9 bases map to TRBD2. There are 17 residues in the CDR3. The V segment lost 0 bases and the J segment 0 bases; nucleotides outside the gene matches: 4. The germline CDR1 and CDR2 sequences are SGHRS and YFSETQ. The CDR3 region has the DNA TGCGCCAGCAGCTTGGAAATTAGCGGGAGCTCCTACAATGAGCAGTTCTTC. Translation gives CASSLEISGSSYNEQFF.

The chain combines TRBV19 with TRBJ2-1; 7 bases are a match to TRBD1. This CDR3 comprises 18 residues. J was trimmed by 7 bases and V by 6 bases; bases with no gene match: 21. Germline lookup yields CDR1 LNHDA and CDR2 SQIVND (reference sequence). In DNA form, the CDR3 reads TGTGCCAGTAGGCTTACATTCGTGAAAGCGGCCAGGGGGAATGAGCAGTTCTTC. Protein: CASRLTFVKAARGNEQFF.

The chain carries TRBV7-2 and TRBJ2-4; TRBD2 is a possible D gene (5 bases). Germline V lookup: CDR1 SGHTA, CDR2 FQGNSA. V was cut by 5 bases and J by 0 bases, with 8 bases left in between. The CDR3 runs 14 residues. Written as DNA, the CDR3 is TGTGCCAGCAGCCCCACTAGAGCCAAAAACATTCAGTACTTC. It translates to CASSPTRAKNIQYF.

This clonotype came up a few times. The chain joins TRBV7-2 to TRBJ2-1, with 7 positions matching TRBD1. This CDR3 contains 16 residues. V trimming: 0 bases; J trimming: 8 bases; junction bases outside the gene matches: 10. Germline V gene lookup returns CDR1 SGHTA and CDR2 FQGNSA. The CDR3 here is CASSLAYDVRGHEQFF. CDR3 in DNA: TGTGCCAGCAGCTTAGCGTACGATGTTAGGGGGCATGAGCAGTTCTTC. Full variable domain (outside the CDR3, taken from reference TRBV7-2 and TRBJ2-1): GAGVSQSPSNKVTEKGKDVELRCDPISGHTALYWYRQSLGQGLEFLIYFQGNSAPDKSGLPSDRFSAERTGGSVSTLTIQRTQQEDSAVYLCASSLAYDVRGHEQFFGPGTRLTVL.

This clonotype has just a few counts. The chain joins TRBV24-1 to TRBJ2-1, with a weak D call TRBD2 (5 bases). Deletions cut 3 bases from V and 4 bases from J, with 12 bases between. CDR1 KGHDR and CDR2 SFDVKD come from the germline V gene. This CDR3 is built from 15 residues. The CDR3: CATSDGDWEYNEQFF. CDR3 DNA sequence: TGTGCCACCAGTGATGGAGACTGGGAGTACAATGAGCAGTTCTTC.

This clonotype was seen more than once but under ten times. The V and J genes are TRBV19 and TRBJ1-5; the D gene is possibly TRBD1 (6 bases). Germline assignment: CDR1 LNHDA and CDR2 SQIVND (reference sequence). V lost 5 bases and J 9 bases, leaving 20 bases between the germline ends. This CDR3 has 15 residues. CDR3 bases: TGTGCCAGTAGTGCCCCGGGGGGGCCGGGGGGGCCCCAGCATTTT. Residues: CASSAPGGPGGPQHF.

The CDR3 coding sequence is TGTGCCAGCAGCCTGGCTAGCGGGAGCTTCTACAATGAGCAGTTCTTC. Translated: CASSLASGSFYNEQFF. This sequence joins TRBV5-6 and TRBJ2-1; 10 bases map to TRBD2. Germline CDR1 SGHDT, CDR2 YYEEEE. The CDR3 loop spans 16 amino acids. J gave up 3 bases and V 4 bases, and 7 bases lay outside the gene matches.

This chain links TRBV5-4 with TRBJ2-1, with D possibly being TRBD2 (5 bases). The CDR3 consists of 15 residues. Trimming pared 4 bases from V and 2 bases from J, leaving 13 bases between. CDR1 is SGHNT, CDR2 YYREEE, per germline (reference sequence). The CDR3: CASSLMEVTYNEQFF. The CDR3 DNA is TGTGCCAGCAGCCTGATGGAGGTGACCTACAATGAGCAGTTCTTC.

This chain joins TRBV3-1 and TRBJ1-5, with D unclear. The V end was cut by 3 bases, the J end by 1 base, with 4 bases between. CDR3 size: 13 residues. Germline V gene sequence: CDR1 LGHDT, CDR2 YNNKEL (reference sequence). CDR3 region: CASSHRSNQPQHF. The CDR3 DNA is TGTGCCAGCAGCCATCGGAGCAATCAGCCCCAGCATTTT. Variable domain in full (rest from reference TRBV3-1 and TRBJ1-5): DTAVSQTPKYLVTQMGNDKSIKCEQNLGHDTMYWYKQDSKKFLKIMFSYNNKELIINETVPNRFSPKSPDKAHLNLHINSLELGDSAVYFCASSHRSNQPQHFGDGTRLSIL.

The V and J genes are TRBV12-3 or TRBV12-4 and TRBJ1-3; perhaps TRBD1 as D (6 bases). Trimming took off 3 bases at V and 0 bases at J, with 12 bases between the two ends. The CDR3 consists of 16 residues. The DNA for the CDR3 is TGTGCCAGCAGTTTTCTACAGGGATTCTCTGGAAACACCATATATTTT. It yields the protein CASSFLQGFSGNTIYF.

The chain combines TRBV4-2 with TRBJ2-4; weak D call: TRBD1 (6 bases). CDR3 length: 15 amino acids. CDR1 and CDR2 from the germline V gene are LGHNA and YNFKEQ. V shed 0 bases and J shed 8 bases, with 14 bases lying between them. The CDR3 DNA is TGTGCCAGCAGCCAAGAGGGGACCCCAGGGGACATTCAGTACTTC. It yields the protein CASSQEGTPGDIQYF.

The rearrangement links TRBV12-3 or TRBV12-4 to TRBJ2-1, with 10 bases that match TRBD2. V trimming: 5 bases; J trimming: 3 bases; junction bases outside the gene matches: 7. The CDR3 consists of 16 residues. For the CDR3, the DNA is TGTGCCAGCAGTCCCTGGACTAGCGGTAACTACAATGAGCAGTTCTTC. This translates into CASSPWTSGNYNEQFF.

This clonotype was recorded a few times. The chain employs TRBV4-1 and TRBJ2-7; the match to TRBD2 covers 9 bases. The length of the CDR3 is 15 residues. CDR1 and CDR2 (germline): MGHRA, YSYEKL. After removal of 5 bases from V and 2 bases from J, the junction contained 7 bases not matched to a gene. The CDR3 DNA follows: TGCGCCAGCAGCTCTCGACTAGCGGATCCCTACGAGCAGTACTTC. Its translation: CASSSRLADPYEQYF.